This T cell receptor (beta chain) is from a study of cytomegalovirus exposure and HLA in healthy donors. Amplification used 60 Vbeta primers and 13 Jbeta primers. Clones were sequenced by immunoSEQ multiplex PCR, and TCRdb holds only the in-frame ones, with some missing. This sample has approximately 150,000 clones, with about three quarters found just once. This TCR was sampled from a woman in her 30s in good health and CMV-seropositive. The sequenced material came from PBMCs.

The CDR3 is CAISEEAYEQYF. The CDR3, as DNA: TGTGCCATCAGTGAAGAGGCATACGAGCAGTACTTC. The chain carries TRBV10-3 and TRBJ2-7; D is ambiguous. Per germline, CDR1 ENHRY and CDR2 SYGVKD. V was shortened by 3 bases and J by 4 bases, with 7 bases between the two germline ends. The CDR3 covers 12 residues.